Shown below are 12 T cell receptor beta chains from a single sample sequenced in a study of human versus mouse CDR3 diversity and MHC coevolution. Produced via immunoSEQ multiplex PCR; TCRdb's table is partial and in-frame only. The sample carries roughly 81,000 clones, 80% to 95% recorded once. Sequencing was done on a sample of naive CD4+ T cells from blood. Subset of the sample: CD45RO-negative CD62L-positive naive CD4 T cells. These receptors were collected from a person aged 25 to 69 in good health.

The chain has TRBV7-3 and TRBJ2-7; weak D call: TRBD1 (5 bases). There are 13 residues in the CDR3. The germline V gene encodes CDR1 SGHTA and CDR2 FQGTGA. Between the trimmed V and J ends, which lost 3 bases and 2 bases, there was a span of 8 bases. The CDR3 region is CASSFLDTYEQYF. CDR3 nucleotides: TGTGCCAGCAGCTTCCTGGACACCTACGAGCAGTACTTC. Drawing the rest from reference TRBV7-3 and TRBJ2-7, the complete variable domain is GAGVSQTPSNKVTEKGKYVELRCDPISGHTALYWYRQSLGQGPEFLIYFQGTGAADDSGLPNDRFFAVRPEGSVSTLKIQRTERGDSAVYLCASSFLDTYEQYFGPGTRLTVT.

This sequence joins TRBV4-1 and TRBJ2-2; 9 bases match TRBD1. This CDR3 has 15 residues. The trim removed 4 bases at V and 3 bases at J, leaving 3 bases unmatched. The germline gives CDR1 MGHRA, CDR2 YSYEKL. Written as DNA, the CDR3 is TGCGCCAGCAGCCTATGGACAGGGGACACCGGGGAGCTGTTTTTT. Translation: CASSLWTGDTGELFF.

The chain carries TRBV29-1 and TRBJ2-1, with 10 bases lining up with TRBD2. CDR3 length: 14 residues. Germline V gene lookup returns CDR1 SQVTM and CDR2 ANQGSEA. The ends lost 5 bases at V and 6 bases at J; junction bases unmatched: 7. CDR3 in DNA: TGCAGCGTTACCCAGGGACTAGCGAGCAATGAGCAGTTCTTC. Amino acids: CSVTQGLASNEQFF.

This clone was counted between two and nine times. The chain joins TRBV14 to TRBJ2-1; 8 nucleotides align to TRBD1. V shed 2 bases and J 6 bases; nucleotides not matched to a gene: 9. This CDR3 has 16 residues. The germline CDR1 and CDR2 sequences are SGHDN and FVKESK. In DNA, the CDR3 is TGTGCCAGCAGCCAATGGGGGACAGGATATGGCAATGAGCAGTTCTTC. It is translated as CASSQWGTGYGNEQFF.

In the case of this clone: An end of the junction does not agree with germline; a read error may underlie this. Other DNA sequences in this specimen translate into the identical CDR3. The V and J genes are TRBV5-1 and TRBJ2-7; 9 positions match TRBD1. The CDR3 contains 13 residues. CDR1 is SGHRS and CDR2 is YFSETQ in the germline V gene. The CDR3 here is CASTRDRAHEQYF. The CDR3 DNA is TGTGCCAGCACCCGGGACAGGGCTCACGAGCAGTACTTC.

The gene calls are TRBV28 and TRBJ2-7, with unresolved D. This CDR3 is built from 11 residues. Trimming took 6 bases from V and 3 from J, leaving 6 bases between them. Per germline, CDR1 MDHEN and CDR2 SYDVKM. This CDR3 reads CASSLGYEQYF. The CDR3 nucleotides read TGTGCCAGCAGCCTCGGCTACGAGCAGTACTTC.

The V and J genes are TRBV14 and TRBJ2-7, with 9 bases that match TRBD2. Trimming cost V 1 base and J 3 bases; bases outside gene matches: 4. The germline V gene has CDR1 SGHDN and CDR2 FVKESK. The CDR3 is made up of 15 amino acids. The DNA of the CDR3 is TGTGCCAGCAGCCAAGGGGGGACTAGCCTCTACGAGCAGTACTTC. Protein: CASSQGGTSLYEQYF.

The chain is built from TRBV6-6 and TRBJ1-4; 7 bases agree with TRBD1. Germline V gene lookup returns CDR1 MNHNY and CDR2 SVGAGI (reference sequence). This CDR3 spans 16 amino acids. V was clipped by 2 bases and J by 1 base; unmatched bases: 4. CDR3 nucleotides: TGTGCCAGCAGTTACGGCCAGGGGGTAACTAATGAAAAACTGTTTTTT. It codes for CASSYGQGVTNEKLFF.

This clone was detected only once. The rearrangement uses TRBV27 and TRBJ2-2, with 9 bases matching TRBD2. The CDR3 has 15 amino acids. Germline loops: CDR1 MNHEY, CDR2 SMNVEV (reference sequence). V lost 3 bases, J lost 7 bases, and 6 bases stayed unmatched. CDR3 in amino acids: CASSFQREVGGELFF. Written as DNA, the CDR3 is TGTGCCAGCAGTTTCCAGCGGGAGGTCGGCGGGGAGCTGTTTTTT.

The chain couples TRBV28 to TRBJ1-4; 10 bases map to TRBD1. Trimming at V came to 5 bases and at J to 6 bases, leaving 6 bases not matched to a gene. Germline V gives CDR1 MDHEN, CDR2 SYDVKM. The CDR3 runs to 15 residues. CDR3 sequence (DNA): TGTGCCAGCAGTATGGCCGGGACAGGGGATGAAAAACTGTTTTTT. Its protein product is CASSMAGTGDEKLFF.

The rearrangement joins TRBV5-1 to TRBJ2-2, with D possibly being TRBD1 (6 bases). V lost 4 bases to trimming and J lost 6 bases, with 19 bases between them. Germline V gene sequence: CDR1 SGHRS, CDR2 YFSETQ. The CDR3 totals 16 residues. The CDR3 here is CASSTLQGASPGELFF. Written as DNA, the CDR3 is TGCGCCAGCAGCACTTTACAGGGAGCCTCGCCCGGGGAGCTGTTTTTT.

The genes are TRBV10-2 and TRBJ2-6; 8 bases are shared with TRBD1. The CDR3 runs 15 residues. Germline assignment: CDR1 WSHSY and CDR2 SAAADI. Trimming at V came to 4 bases and at J to 4 bases, leaving 3 bases not matched to a gene. In nucleotides, the CDR3 is TGCGCCAGCAGTGGGACAGGGAAAGGGGCCAACGTCCTGACTTTC. Its translation: CASSGTGKGANVLTF.